This T cell receptor (beta chain) was observed in a study of cytomegalovirus exposure and HLA in healthy donors. At the level of the study: An early data release held approximately 85 million unique TCRs from HLA-typed donors. Findings and caveats of the study: Researchers reported in a later analysis that a missense DCLRE1C variant was tied to TCR beta V- and J-gene trimming. Cytomegalovirus association was assigned to 170 or so TCR beta chains.

Primers included in the PCR were 60 Vbeta and 13 Jbeta primers. Method: immunoSEQ multiplex PCR; TCRdb's copy keeps in-frame clones and lacks some. Here the sample spans about 190,000 clones, 70% to 75% being singletons. The trim removed 4 bases at V and 6 bases at J, leaving 4 bases unmatched. Germline values: CDR1 MNHEY, CDR2 SMNVEV (reference sequence). The CDR3 loop spans 15 amino acids. Of note for this clone: What it recognizes is unknown.

The specimen sequenced was PBMCs. The rearrangement links TRBV27 to TRBJ2-2; 11 bases are shared with TRBD2. This TCR derives from a woman aged 25-40 years in good health and CMV-seropositive. The CDR3 reads CASSSPLAGAGELFF. CDR3 DNA sequence: TGTGCCAGCAGTTCCCCACTAGCGGGGGCCGGGGAGCTGTTTTTT.